What follows are 19 T cell receptor beta chains derived from one specimen sequenced in a study of cytomegalovirus exposure and HLA in healthy donors. 13 Jbeta primers and 60 Vbeta primers were used for the PCR. Measured with immunoSEQ multiplex PCR; TCRdb has only the in-frame clones, and not every one. Of roughly 80,000 clones in the sample, 67% were seen once. Material: PBMCs. These receptors were collected from a woman between 50 and 59 years old in good health and CMV-seropositive.

This rearrangement joins TRBV19 to TRBJ1-1; 8 bases line up with TRBD1. Trimming at V came to 6 bases and at J to 4 bases, leaving 10 bases not matched to a gene. Germline values: CDR1 LNHDA, CDR2 SQIVND (reference sequence). CDR3 length equals 15 residues. The chain's CDR3 is CASRITGGEVTEAFF. CDR3 coding DNA: TGTGCCAGTAGGATTACAGGGGGTGAAGTCACTGAAGCTTTCTTT. Complete variable domain (other parts from reference TRBV19 and TRBJ1-1): DGGITQSPKYLFRKEGQNVTLSCEQNLNHDAMYWYRQDPGQGLRLIYYSQIVNDFQKGDIAEGYSVSREKKESFPLTVTSAQKNPTAFYLCASRITGGEVTEAFFGQGTRLTVV.

This clone appeared once. The V gene is TRBV9, the J gene TRBJ2-1, with 8 positions matching TRBD2. V lost 3 bases, J lost 3 bases, and 8 bases stayed unmatched. Per germline, CDR1 SGDLS and CDR2 YYNGEE. CDR3 length: 16 amino acids. The CDR3 sequence is CASSAILAGSYNEQFF. CDR3 DNA sequence: TGTGCCAGCAGCGCCATATTAGCGGGAAGCTACAATGAGCAGTTCTTC.

This chain links TRBV6-4 with TRBJ1-4; tentatively, D is TRBD1 (5 bases). CDR1 MRHNA and CDR2 SNTAGT come from the germline V gene. The V and J ends lost 4 bases and 11 bases respectively, with 14 bases between them. CDR3 length: 13 residues. CDR3 DNA sequence: TGTGCCAGCAGTGTAACGGGGGGGTCGAAACTGTTTTTT. Translation: CASSVTGGSKLFF.

The J gene is TRBJ2-7, the V gene TRBV11-2; TRBD1 matches 8 bases. Germline V gene lookup returns CDR1 SGHAT and CDR2 FQNNGV. Germline trimming cut 1 base from V and 3 bases from J; bases unmatched to any gene: 11. The CDR3 loop spans 17 amino acids. The CDR3 here is CASSLGPQDREDYEQYF. The DNA of the CDR3 is TGTGCCAGCAGCTTAGGTCCCCAGGACAGGGAGGACTACGAGCAGTACTTC.

This clone appeared a few times. In nucleotides, the CDR3 is TGCGCCAGCAGCTCCGGACTTCGCTATGGCTACACCTTC. Translated, it gives CASSSGLRYGYTF. The chain links TRBV5-1 to TRBJ1-2; D is uncertain. The length of the CDR3 is 13 residues. Germline V gene lookup returns CDR1 SGHRS and CDR2 YFSETQ. V was pared by 3 bases and J by 4 bases, with 10 bases between.

This clone is a singleton in its sample. This chain joins TRBV2 and TRBJ2-1; 11 nucleotides agree with TRBD2. Germline CDR1 is SNHLY and CDR2 is FYNNEI. V shed 6 bases and J 4 bases; nucleotides not matched to a gene: 5. CDR3 length equals 15 residues. The CDR3 nucleotides are TGTGCCAGCAGCGCCTCTAGCGGGGGGTACAATGAGCAGTTCTTC. Its protein product is CASSASSGGYNEQFF.

This chain links TRBV7-3 with TRBJ1-6, with 7 bases matching TRBD1. The CDR3 loop spans 13 amino acids. The germline CDR1 and CDR2 sequences are SGHTA and FQGTGA. V was clipped by 4 bases and J by 10 bases; unmatched bases: 4. In DNA, the CDR3 is TGTGCCAGCAGCTCCCCAGGGGGGTCACCCCTCCACTTT. Translating gives CASSSPGGSPLHF.

The chain uses TRBV29-1 and TRBJ2-4; D is possibly TRBD1 (6 bases). The CDR3 has 12 residues. Germline loops: CDR1 SQVTM, CDR2 ANQGSEA. Trimming left V 2 bases short and J 4 bases short, with 6 bases between. CDR3 amino acids: CSVERGKNIQYF. The CDR3 nucleotides are TGCAGCGTTGAAAGGGGGAAAAACATTCAGTACTTC.

This clone has only a few counts. CDR3: CASSFAGNQPQHF. The CDR3 region has the DNA TGTGCCAGCAGTTTTGCGGGCAATCAGCCCCAGCATTTT. The chain combines TRBV28 with TRBJ1-5; D remains unclear. Germline V gene lookup returns CDR1 MDHEN and CDR2 SYDVKM. CDR3 length: 13 residues. V lost 3 bases to trimming and J lost 2 bases, with 5 bases between them.

This chain joins TRBV9 and TRBJ2-3; TRBD1 agrees at 7 bases. Germline CDR1 and CDR2: SGDLS and YYNGEE. The CDR3 runs to 15 residues. The V gene end was trimmed by 3 bases and the J gene end by 3 bases; junction bases not matched to a gene: 7. The CDR3 sequence is CASSGRGRGTDTQYF. In DNA, the CDR3 is TGTGCCAGCAGCGGAAGGGGGCGCGGGACAGATACGCAGTATTTT.

The chain combines TRBV4-1 with TRBJ1-1; maybe TRBD1 (5 bases). Germline loops: CDR1 MGHRA, CDR2 YSYEKL. The V and J ends lost 3 bases and 3 bases respectively, with 14 bases between them. CDR3 length: 15 residues. The CDR3 sequence is CASSHHARADTEAFF. DNA of the CDR3: TGCGCCAGCAGCCACCACGCCAGGGCCGACACTGAAGCTTTCTTT.

J is TRBJ1-5 and V is TRBV6-1, with TRBD1 identical over 7 bases. Germline CDR1 and CDR2: MNHNS and SASEGT. The CDR3 runs 15 residues. V lost 3 bases and J lost 5; bases outside the gene matches: 7. Here the CDR3 reads CASSEQQGRDQPQHF. The CDR3 region has the DNA TGTGCCAGCAGTGAGCAACAGGGGCGAGATCAGCCCCAGCATTTT.

This chain links TRBV25-1 with TRBJ1-1, with TRBD1 identical over 10 bases. This CDR3 has 16 amino acids. Per the germline V gene, CDR1 is MGHDK and CDR2 is SYGVNS. J was trimmed by 6 bases and V by 3 bases; bases with no gene match: 10. CDR3 bases: TGTGCCAGCAGTGAGCCGACCGGGACAGGGGTCCCTGAAGCTTTCTTT. Translation gives CASSEPTGTGVPEAFF.

The V call is TRBV5-1, the J call TRBJ2-3; TRBD2 agrees at 11 bases. The CDR3 has 15 amino acids. Looked up from germline, CDR1 is SGHRS and CDR2 is YFSETQ. V trimming: 6 bases; J trimming: 4 bases; junction bases outside the gene matches: 7. The CDR3 is CASTPGTSGPDTQYF. The CDR3 DNA is TGCGCCAGCACCCCCGGGACTAGCGGACCAGATACGCAGTATTTT.

The genes are TRBV7-9 and TRBJ2-7, with D possibly being TRBD2 (6 bases). The ends were cut back, 5 bases at V and 3 bases at J, with 8 bases in the middle. The germline V gene has CDR1 SEHNR and CDR2 FQNEAQ (reference sequence). This CDR3 comprises 12 residues. CDR3 DNA: TGTGCCAGCAGCCGCGGGGTCTACGAGCAGTACTTC. It specifies CASSRGVYEQYF. The full variable domain, completed using reference TRBV7-9 and TRBJ2-7, is DTGVSQNPRHKITKRGQNVTFRCDPISEHNRLYWYRQTLGQGPEFLTYFQNEAQLEKSRLLSDRFSAERPKGSFSTLEIQRTEQGDSAMYLCASSRGVYEQYFGPGTRLTVT.

As DNA, the CDR3 is TGCGCCAGCAGCCGAACCGGGACAGGGGGTCCTCTGAGTTACGAGCAGTACTTC. It codes for CASSRTGTGGPLSYEQYF. The chain employs TRBV4-1 and TRBJ2-7; 11 bases map to TRBD1. This CDR3 has 18 residues. Germline V gene lookup returns CDR1 MGHRA and CDR2 YSYEKL. After removal of 4 bases from V and 4 bases from J, the junction contained 15 bases not matched to a gene.

There are a few counts of this clone. The junction differs from germline at one of its ends, possibly a read error. The gene calls are TRBV19 and TRBJ1-4; TRBD1 matches 9 bases. Per germline, CDR1 LNHDA and CDR2 SQIVND (reference sequence). The length of the CDR3 is 17 residues. CDR3 DNA sequence: TGTGCAAGTACGCTATGGACAGGGGCAACCGGGAATGAAAAACTGTTTTTT. Translating it yields CASTLWTGATGNEKLFF. The variable domain in full, completed from reference TRBV19 and TRBJ1-4, reads DGGITQSPKYLFRKEGQNVTLSCEQNLNHDAMYWYRQDPGQGLRLIYYSQIVNDFQKGDIAEGYSVSREKKESFPLTVTSAQKNPTAFYLCASTLWTGATGNEKLFFGSGTQLSVL.

The chain combines TRBV28 with TRBJ2-3; D gene uncertain. With 2 bases removed from V and 5 bases from J, the gap between germline ends came to 2 bases. The germline CDR1 and CDR2 sequences are MDHEN and SYDVKM. The CDR3 extends over 11 amino acids. CDR3 sequence: CASSLRDTQYF. As DNA, the CDR3 is TGTGCCAGCAGTTTACGAGATACGCAGTATTTT. Drawing the rest from reference TRBV28 and TRBJ2-3, the complete variable domain is DVKVTQSSRYLVKRTGEKVFLECVQDMDHENMFWYRQDPGLGLRLIYFSYDVKMKEKGDIPEGYSVSREKKERFSLILESASTNQTSMYLCASSLRDTQYFGPGTRLTVL.

J is TRBJ2-5 and V is TRBV19; tentatively, D is TRBD1 (6 bases). The CDR3 covers 15 residues. V shed 2 bases and J shed 9 bases, with 19 bases lying between them. CDR1 is LNHDA, CDR2 SQIVND, per germline (reference sequence). CDR3 in DNA: TGTGCCAGTAGTATAACTCTCTACCCTCGACAGGCCCAGTACTTC. As protein: CASSITLYPRQAQYF.